The 10 T cell receptor beta chains in this list originate from one sample, sequenced in a study of T cell repertoires in cytomegalovirus infection. Antigens for these TCRs are unknown. One entry per CDR3 protein, called by TCRdb with MiXCR from the reads. The data show about 830,000 distinct CDR3 sequences, around a third seen once. The sequencing here drew on cultured CD8+ T cells from PBMCs, taken from culture after CMV antigen stimulation. Source of these receptors: a human donor in good health (CMV status not recorded). Some clones in this sample may be carry-over from other donors' samples.

This clonotype was found a few times. The chain recombines TRBV4-2 with TRBJ1-4; 7 bases are shared with TRBD1. Germline V gene sequence: CDR1 LGHNA, CDR2 YNFKEQ. This CDR3 spans 16 amino acids. V was clipped by 4 bases and J by 6 bases; unmatched bases: 11. CDR3 DNA: TGTGCCAGCAGCCGTACGATACAGGGGTGGGATGAAAAACTGTTTTTT. Amino acid sequence: CASSRTIQGWDEKLFF.

Note on this clonotype: Mismatch with germline at one junction end may stem from a read error. The V call is TRBV27, the J call TRBJ2-1; 8 bases are shared with TRBD1. The length of the CDR3 is 11 residues. Germline V lookup: CDR1 MNHEY, CDR2 SMNVEV (reference sequence). CDR3: CASSFGQGMVF. CDR3 in DNA: TGTGCCAGCAGTTTTGGACAGGGAATGGTCTTC.

This chain connects TRBV4-1 to TRBJ1-3; maybe TRBD1 (6 bases). CDR3 size: 16 residues. V lost 1 base and J 6 bases, leaving 16 bases between the germline ends. Germline V gene sequence: CDR1 MGHRA, CDR2 YSYEKL. CDR3 sequence: CASSQATGTLENTIYF. In DNA, the CDR3 is TGCGCCAGCAGCCAAGCAACAGGGACTTTGGAAAACACCATATATTTT.

This clonotype was observed a handful of times. V gene TRBV5-4 combines with J gene TRBJ2-7; D perhaps matches TRBD1 (5 bases). CDR3 size: 13 residues. V was trimmed by 1 base and J by 2 bases, leaving 7 bases between them. CDR1 and CDR2 (germline): SGHNT, YYREEE (reference sequence). The CDR3 here is CASSLKDTYEQYV. CDR3 DNA: TGTGCCAGCAGCTTGAAGGACACCTACGAGCAGTACGTC.

This clonotype was detected ten times or more. This chain joins TRBV12-3 or TRBV12-4 and TRBJ2-5, with D perhaps matching TRBD1 (6 bases). V lost 6 bases and J 3 bases, leaving 23 bases between the germline ends. The CDR3 spans 17 residues. CDR3 nucleotide sequence: TGTGCCAGCAGCTCCGGGACACCATCTGGGGTTAAAGAGACCCAGTACTTC. Protein product: CASSSGTPSGVKETQYF.

The gene calls are TRBV15 and TRBJ1-2, with a tentative D call TRBD1 (6 bases). Per germline, CDR1 LNHNV and CDR2 YYDKDF (reference sequence). CDR3 length: 13 residues. CDR3 protein: CVTAKGERYGYTF. CDR3 coding DNA: TGTGTCACGGCCAAGGGGGAACGCTATGGCTACACCTTC.

The rearrangement joins TRBV7-6 to TRBJ1-2; TRBD1 is a possible D gene (6 bases). V was shortened by 0 bases and J by 4 bases, with 12 bases between the two germline ends. There are 15 residues in the CDR3. In germline, CDR1 is SGHVS, CDR2 FNYEAQ. The CDR3 coding sequence is TGTGCCAGCAGCTTAGCGCTGGACAGCCTCTATGGCTACACCTTC. Translating gives CASSLALDSLYGYTF.

The sample holds a few counts of this clonotype. The genes are TRBV6-2 or TRBV6-3 and TRBJ1-1; D is unresolved. The germline CDR1 and CDR2 sequences are MNHEY and SVGEGT. The CDR3 has 15 amino acids. V was cut by 0 bases and J by 0 bases, with 8 bases left in between. The DNA for the CDR3 is TGTGCCAGCAGTTACTCGGGCAGCATGAACACTGAAGCTTTCTTT. Translated: CASSYSGSMNTEAFF.

About this clonotype itself: A junction end diverges from the germline sequence, so it may reflect a read error. The chain uses TRBV27 and TRBJ2-2, with 14 bases matching TRBD2. CDR3 size: 15 residues. The germline gives CDR1 MNHEY, CDR2 SMNVEV (reference sequence). CDR3 residues: CANSGTSGGFGELFF. In DNA form, the CDR3 reads TGTGCCAACAGTGGGACTAGCGGGGGATTCGGGGAGCTGTTTTTT.

The chain is built from TRBV7-4 and TRBJ1-5; D is possibly TRBD1 (6 bases). Trimming shortened V by 2 bases and J by 5 bases, and 10 bases separated the two germline ends. Per the germline V gene, CDR1 is SGHVT and CDR2 is SQSDAQ. The CDR3 consists of 14 residues. The CDR3 is CASSLSGADQPQHF. In DNA form, the CDR3 reads TGTGCCAGCAGCTTATCAGGGGCTGATCAGCCCCAGCATTTT.